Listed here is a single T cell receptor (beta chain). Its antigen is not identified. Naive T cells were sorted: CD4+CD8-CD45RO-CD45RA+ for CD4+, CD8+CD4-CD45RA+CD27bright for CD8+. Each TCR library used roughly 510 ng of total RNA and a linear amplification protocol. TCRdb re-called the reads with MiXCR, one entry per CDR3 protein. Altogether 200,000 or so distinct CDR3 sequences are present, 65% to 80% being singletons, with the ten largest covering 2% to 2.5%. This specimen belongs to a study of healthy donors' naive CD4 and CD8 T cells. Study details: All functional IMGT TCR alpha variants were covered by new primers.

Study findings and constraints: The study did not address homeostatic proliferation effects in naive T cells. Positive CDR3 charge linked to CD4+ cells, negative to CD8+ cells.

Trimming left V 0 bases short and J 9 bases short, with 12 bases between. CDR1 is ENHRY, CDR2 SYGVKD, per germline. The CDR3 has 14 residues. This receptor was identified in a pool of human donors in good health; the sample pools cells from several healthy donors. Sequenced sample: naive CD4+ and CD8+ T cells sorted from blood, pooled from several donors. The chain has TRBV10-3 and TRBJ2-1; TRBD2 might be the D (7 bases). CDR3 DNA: TGTGCCATCAGTGAGTCGACTAGCAGGGGTGAGCAGTTCTTC. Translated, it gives CAISESTSRGEQFF.